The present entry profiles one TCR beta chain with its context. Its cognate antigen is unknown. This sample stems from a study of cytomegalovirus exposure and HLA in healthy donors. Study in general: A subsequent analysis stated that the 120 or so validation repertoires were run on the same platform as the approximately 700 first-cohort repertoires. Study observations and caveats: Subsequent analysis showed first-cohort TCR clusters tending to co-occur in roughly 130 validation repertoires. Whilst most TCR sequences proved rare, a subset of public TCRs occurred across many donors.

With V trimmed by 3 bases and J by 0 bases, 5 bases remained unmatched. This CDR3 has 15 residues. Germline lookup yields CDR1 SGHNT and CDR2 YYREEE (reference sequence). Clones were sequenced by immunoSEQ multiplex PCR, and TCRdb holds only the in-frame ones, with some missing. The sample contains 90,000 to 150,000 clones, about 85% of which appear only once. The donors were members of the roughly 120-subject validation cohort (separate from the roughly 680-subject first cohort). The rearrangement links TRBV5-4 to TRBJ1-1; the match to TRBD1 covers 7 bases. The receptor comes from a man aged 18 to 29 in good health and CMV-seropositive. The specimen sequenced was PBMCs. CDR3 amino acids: CASSWRDSLNTEAFF. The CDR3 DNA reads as TGTGCCAGCAGCTGGAGGGACAGCTTGAACACTGAAGCTTTCTTT.